These T cell receptor beta chains were read from a single sample in a study of blood T cell repertoires in COVID-19. The method was immunoSEQ multiplex PCR; TCRdb's version includes in-frame clones alone and lacks a portion of them. Among about 190,000 clones listed, around nine tenths were seen once. Sequencing was done on a sample of peripheral blood. These receptors came from a man younger than 35 with active or convalescent COVID-19. The CDR3 runs from the conserved cysteine through the conserved F or W. The order of the fields is D gene, V gene, J gene, clone size, CDR3 protein, CDR3 DNA. The D gene is left open where the match is weak. Clone size appears in some rows only: once, few, many, or a class for an expanded clone.

TRBD1,TRBV5-4,TRBJ2-3,NA,CASSGPGGYADTQYF,TGTGCCAGCAGCGGACCAGGGGGCTACGCAGATACGCAGTATTTT
TRBD1,TRBV19,TRBJ2-3,NA,CASNRGSTDTQYF,TGTGCCAGCAACAGGGGGAGCACAGATACGCAGTATTTT
NA,TRBV2,TRBJ2-5,NA,CASSVLSPQETQYF,TGTGCCAGCAGTGTACTCTCACCCCAAGAGACCCAGTACTTC
TRBD1,TRBV11-2,TRBJ1-2,NA,CASSSYRGRWYGYTF,TGTGCCAGCAGCTCCTACAGGGGGCGGTGGTATGGCTACACCTTC
NA,TRBV18,TRBJ1-2,NA,CASSPAGRPFYGYTF,TGTGCCAGCTCACCGGCAGGGCGTCCATTCTATGGCTACACCTTC
TRBD2,TRBV2,TRBJ2-2,NA,CASRESSGGYTGELFF,TGTGCCAGCAGGGAGAGTAGCGGGGGGTACACCGGGGAGCTGTTTTTT
NA,TRBV27,TRBJ1-6,NA,CASRPAGREGSPLHF,TGTGCCAGCAGACCGGCTGGGCGGGAGGGATCACCCCTCCACTTT
TRBD1,TRBV19,TRBJ1-5,once,CASSPRDRRGDSNQPQHF,TGTGCCAGTAGTCCACGGGACAGAAGAGGCGATAGCAATCAGCCCCAGCATTTT
NA,TRBV28,TRBJ2-3,NA,CATSLTFYTDTQYF,TGTGCCACCTCCCTAACTTTTTACACAGATACGCAGTATTTT
TRBD1,TRBV6-1,TRBJ1-1,NA,CASSETGTGTEAFF,TGTGCCAGCAGTGAGACAGGGACGGGAACTGAAGCTTTCTTT
TRBD1,TRBV6-5,TRBJ1-2,NA,CASSRLSGTGDYYTF,TGTGCCAGCAGTCGCCTCAGTGGGACAGGTGACTACTACACCTTC
NA,TRBV6-5,TRBJ1-4,NA,CASSGGEKLFF,TGTGCCAGCAGCGGGGGGGAAAAACTGTTTTTT
NA,TRBV11-2,TRBJ1-2,few,CASSLGQNYGYTF,TGTGCCAGCAGCTTGGGACAAAACTATGGCTACACCTTC
NA,TRBV18,TRBJ1-5,NA,CASSTDSFNQPQHF,TGTGCCAGCTCAACCGACAGCTTCAATCAGCCCCAGCATTTT
TRBD1,TRBV7-2,TRBJ1-4,NA,CASSARQGAVEKLFF,TGTGCCAGCAGCGCCCGACAGGGGGCCGTGGAAAAACTGTTTTTT
TRBD2,TRBV7-2,TRBJ2-1,NA,CATGGNNEQFF,TGTGCCACGGGGGGGAACAATGAGCAGTTCTTC
TRBD1,TRBV10-3,TRBJ2-3,NA,CAIRTGQGEDTQYF,TGTGCCATCAGAACCGGACAGGGAGAGGATACGCAGTATTTT
NA,TRBV7-8,TRBJ1-6,NA,CASSLELVSPLHF,TGTGCCAGCAGCTTAGAGCTTGTCTCACCCCTCCACTTT
NA,TRBV6-5,TRBJ1-2,NA,CASSYYRTLRGYGYTF,TGTGCCAGCAGCTACTATCGGACCCTAAGGGGCTATGGCTACACCTTC
TRBD1,TRBV6-6,TRBJ2-7,NA,CASSKGQGDGQYF,TGTGCCAGCAGTAAGGGACAGGGGGACGGGCAGTACTTC
NA,TRBV7-8,TRBJ1-3,few,CASSRGLSGNTIYF,TGTGCCAGCAGCCGTGGCCTCTCTGGAAACACCATATATTTT
NA,TRBV7-6,TRBJ2-1,once,CASSTRAGWSYNEQFF,TGTGCCAGCAGCACGCGGGCGGGTTGGTCTTACAATGAGCAGTTCTTC
NA,TRBV4-1,TRBJ2-1,NA,CASSQAQGHEQFF,TGCGCCAGCAGCCAAGCCCAGGGCCATGAGCAGTTCTTC
NA,TRBV5-6,TRBJ2-2,NA,CASSPGDTGELFF,TGTGCCAGCAGTCCGGGGGACACCGGGGAGCTGTTTTTT
TRBD2,TRBV3-1/TRBV3-2,TRBJ2-7,NA,CASSQAGLAGFYEQYF,TGTGCCAGCAGCCAAGCCGGACTAGCGGGATTCTACGAGCAGTACTTC
TRBD1,TRBV3-1/TRBV3-2,TRBJ1-1,once,CASSRTGQGRTEAFF,TGTGCCAGCAGCCGAACGGGACAGGGTCGGACTGAAGCTTTCTTT
TRBD2,TRBV3-1/TRBV3-2,TRBJ2-3,NA,CASSQDPLAGHTDTQYF,TGTGCCAGCAGCCAAGACCCCCTAGCGGGCCACACAGATACGCAGTATTTT
TRBD2,TRBV7-2,TRBJ2-2,once,CASSVASGANTGELFF,TGTGCCAGCAGCGTGGCTAGCGGGGCGAACACCGGGGAGCTGTTTTTT
NA,TRBV7-9,TRBJ2-7,NA,CASSLHSSEQYF,TGTGCCAGCAGCTTACACAGCTCGGAGCAGTACTTC
NA,TRBV5-4,TRBJ1-4,once,CASSEQTVTTNEKLFF,TGTGCCAGCAGCGAACAGACCGTGACAACTAATGAAAAACTGTTTTTT
TRBD1,TRBV13,TRBJ1-2,NA,CASSLGQGYGYTF,TGTGCCAGCAGCTTGGGACAGGGCTATGGCTACACCTTC
TRBD1,TRBV12-5,TRBJ2-7,NA,CASGLGQGADEQYF,TGTGCTAGTGGTTTGGGACAGGGGGCTGACGAGCAGTACTTC
NA,TRBV27,TRBJ1-5,NA,CASSLATGLHQPQHF,TGTGCCAGCAGTTTAGCGACAGGTTTGCATCAGCCCCAGCATTTT
TRBD1,TRBV5-1,TRBJ1-2,NA,CASSLGTGVNYGYTF,TGCGCCAGCAGCTTGGGGACAGGGGTCAACTATGGCTACACCTTC
TRBD2,TRBV4-2,TRBJ2-3,NA,CASSQDLVGGTDTQYF,TGTGCCAGCAGCCAAGATCTCGTGGGGGGGACAGATACGCAGTATTTT
NA,TRBV4-3,TRBJ2-1,NA,CASSQDHGSGNEQFF,TGCGCCAGCAGCCAAGATCACGGGAGTGGCAATGAGCAGTTCTTC
TRBD1,TRBV6-6,TRBJ2-7,NA,CASSNRDRASYEQYF,TGTGCCAGCAGCAACCGGGACAGGGCCTCCTACGAGCAGTACTTC
NA,TRBV11-2,TRBJ2-1,NA,CASSLDAGHNEQFF,TGTGCCAGCAGCTTAGATGCGGGACACAATGAGCAGTTCTTC
NA,TRBV4-1,TRBJ1-5,NA,CASSQDWWAVMEGNQPQHF,TGCGCCAGCAGCCAAGATTGGTGGGCAGTCATGGAGGGCAATCAGCCCCAGCATTTT
TRBD2,TRBV29-1,TRBJ2-7,NA,CSVASGSPYEQYF,TGCAGCGTTGCGAGCGGGAGCCCCTACGAGCAGTACTTC
TRBD1,TRBV30,TRBJ2-7,once,CAWSWDRVYEQYF,TGTGCCTGGAGTTGGGACAGAGTCTACGAGCAGTACTTC
TRBD1,TRBV5-1,TRBJ2-7,NA,CASSFGQGDEQYF,TGCGCCAGCAGCTTCGGACAGGGTGACGAGCAGTACTTC
NA,TRBV7-9,TRBJ1-5,NA,CASSFQNQPQHF,TGTGCCAGCAGCTTTCAAAATCAGCCCCAGCATTTT
TRBD2,TRBV19,TRBJ2-1,once,CASSPKRERAYNEQFF,TGTGCCAGTAGTCCCAAGCGGGAGCGCGCCTACAATGAGCAGTTCTTC
NA,TRBV6-5,TRBJ1-6,NA,CASSRNWADNSPLHF,TGTGCCAGCAGTCGAAACTGGGCAGATAATTCACCCCTCCACTTT
TRBD2,TRBV5-1,TRBJ2-4,NA,CASSREPGGGAKNIQYF,TGCGCCAGCAGTCGCGAGCCGGGAGGTGGCGCCAAAAACATTCAGTACTTC
NA,TRBV9,TRBJ2-3,NA,CASSPEGAGGPSDTQYF,TGTGCCAGCAGCCCAGAGGGGGCGGGAGGACCCTCGGATACGCAGTATTTT
TRBD1,TRBV27,TRBJ1-2,once,CASSFRGQYGYTF,TGTGCCAGCAGTTTCAGGGGGCAATATGGCTACACCTTC
TRBD2,TRBV7-9,TRBJ2-5,NA,CASSPWIGGDQETQYF,TGTGCCAGCAGCCCCTGGATCGGGGGGGACCAAGAGACCCAGTACTTC
TRBD1,TRBV18,TRBJ2-7,NA,CASSPMGQGVLSYEQYF,TGTGCCAGCTCACCAATGGGACAGGGGGTGCTCTCCTACGAGCAGTACTTC
NA,TRBV29-1,TRBJ2-5,NA,CSVNRDNQETQYF,TGCAGCGTTAACCGGGACAACCAAGAGACCCAGTACTTC
NA,TRBV5-1,TRBJ1-1,NA,CASSNSNTEAFF,TGCGCCAGCAGTAATTCGAACACTGAAGCTTTCTTT
TRBD2,TRBV9,TRBJ2-1,NA,CASSVGAGGLNEQFF,TGTGCCAGCAGCGTAGGTGCGGGGGGGCTGAATGAGCAGTTCTTC
TRBD2,TRBV19,TRBJ2-1,once,CASRRGTSGYNEQFF,TGTGCCAGTAGAAGGGGGACTAGCGGATACAATGAGCAGTTCTTC
TRBD1,TRBV19,TRBJ1-1,few,CASHRGMNTEAFF,TGTGCCAGCCACAGGGGGATGAACACTGAAGCTTTCTTT
NA,TRBV27,TRBJ2-6,NA,CASSFFSAGANVLTF,TGTGCCAGCAGTTTCTTTAGCGCTGGGGCCAACGTCCTGACTTTC
NA,TRBV11-2,TRBJ1-2,once,CASSLSGFGGYTF,TGTGCCAGCAGCTTATCAGGGTTCGGTGGCTACACCTTC
NA,TRBV5-1,TRBJ2-1,NA,CASSPRSADNEQFF,TGCGCCAGCAGCCCCCGGTCGGCGGACAATGAGCAGTTCTTC
NA,TRBV13,TRBJ1-4,NA,CASSGGAVLDEKLFF,TGTGCCAGCAGCGGCGGGGCAGTCTTGGATGAAAAACTGTTTTTT
NA,TRBV19,TRBJ1-5,NA,CASSILSGQPQHF,TGTGCCAGTAGTATATTATCGGGACAGCCCCAGCATTTT